The 9 T cell receptor beta chains below were found in one sample sequenced in a study of T-cell memory formation after mild COVID-19. MiXCR was run by TCRdb on the 5' RACE reads, yielding one entry per CDR3 protein. The repertoire holds about 110,000 distinct CDR3 sequences, with over 10% as singletons. The sequencing sample was made of PBMCs or a T cell subset sorted from them (not recorded which). The receptors were sampled from an adult woman who had mild COVID-19 (a few samples of this study predate the infection). Cell type and time point are not known.

This clonotype was counted a few times. This chain uses TRBV5-4 with TRBJ2-3, with a possible D match to TRBD2 (5 bases). Trimming shortened V by 7 bases and J by 2 bases, and 17 bases separated the two germline ends. There are 15 residues in the CDR3. Germline V gene lookup returns CDR1 SGHNT and CDR2 YYREEE (reference sequence). The CDR3 DNA reads as TGTGCCAGCTCTTTCAGACTATTCACCACAGATACGCAGTATTTT. Encoded protein: CASSFRLFTTDTQYF.

This clonotype showed up many times. J is TRBJ2-2 and V is TRBV7-8, with D perhaps TRBD1 (6 bases). The CDR3 covers 15 residues. Germline-derived CDR1 and CDR2 are SGHVS and FQNEAQ. V lost 0 bases and J lost 7, with 12 bases in between. The CDR3 sequence is CASSLAQGWGGELFF. Written as DNA, the CDR3 is TGTGCCAGCAGCTTAGCCCAGGGGTGGGGCGGGGAGCTGTTTTTT. Together with reference TRBV7-8 and TRBJ2-2, the CDR3 gives the full variable domain: GAGVSQSPRYKVAKRGQDVALRCDPISGHVSLFWYQQALGQGPEFLTYFQNEAQLDKSGLPSDRFFAERPEGSVSTLKIQRTQQEDSAVYLCASSLAQGWGGELFFGEGSRLTVL.

The chain has TRBV19 and TRBJ2-2; no reliable D call. V dropped 3 bases and J dropped 2 bases, with 10 bases sitting between them. Germline CDR1 and CDR2: LNHDA and SQIVND (reference sequence). The CDR3 totals 15 residues. The CDR3 bases are TGTGCCAGTAGTATCTTCGGCCCAAACACCGGGGAGCTGTTTTTT. The encoded protein is CASSIFGPNTGELFF.

By its share, this clonotype is large (0.1 to 1%). For the CDR3, the DNA is TGTGCCATCAGTGAGTCGAAGTCGCCAGGCCCCTCGGACGTCCTGACTTTC. Amino acid sequence: CAISESKSPGPSDVLTF. The chain uses TRBV10-3 and TRBJ2-6; D gene unclear. Looked up from germline, CDR1 is ENHRY and CDR2 is SYGVKD. Trimming cost V 0 bases and J 11 bases, with 20 bases left between them. The CDR3 covers 17 residues.

This clonotype appeared many times. The V gene is TRBV7-6, the J gene TRBJ2-3; 12 bases align to TRBD2. This CDR3 has 19 amino acids. V dropped 2 bases and J dropped 3; count of bases not matched to a gene: 12. Germline V gene data show CDR1 as SGHVS and CDR2 as FNYEAQ. CDR3 DNA: TGTGCCAGCAGCTTATCGATCGGGGGGACTAGCGGGCCAACAGATACGCAGTATTTT. As protein: CASSLSIGGTSGPTDTQYF.

The chain uses TRBV3-1 and TRBJ2-1, with D uncertain. The CDR3 is 16 residues long. Between the trimmed V and J ends, which lost 1 base and 2 bases, there was a span of 12 bases. Looked up from germline, CDR1 is LGHDT and CDR2 is YNNKEL (reference sequence). CDR3 sequence (DNA): TGTGCCAGCAGCCAAGGATGGGCCGGCGCCTACAATGAGCAGTTCTTC. Amino acid sequence: CASSQGWAGAYNEQFF.

The chain has TRBV18 and TRBJ2-3; 7 nucleotides align to TRBD1. The CDR3 sequence is 12 residues long. Unmatched junction bases numbered 6, after V lost 9 bases and J lost 6 bases. CDR1 KGHSH and CDR2 LQKENI come from the germline V gene. CDR3 sequence reads: CASRTGGDTQYF. In DNA, the CDR3 is TGTGCCAGTCGGACAGGAGGCGATACGCAGTATTTT.

This clonotype was seen a few times. The chain joins TRBV9 to TRBJ2-7; TRBD2 matches 10 bases. This CDR3 contains 14 residues. CDR1 SGDLS and CDR2 YYNGEE come from the germline V gene. With V trimmed by 2 bases and J by 2 bases, 1 base remained unmatched. This CDR3 is CASSVTSGAYEQYF. CDR3 bases: TGTGCCAGCAGCGTTACTAGCGGGGCCTACGAGCAGTACTTC.

This chain links TRBV3-1 with TRBJ1-2; possibly TRBD1 for D (5 bases). The V end lost 3 bases, the J end lost 4 bases, and 18 bases lay between the germline ends. The length of the CDR3 is 16 residues. Germline CDR1 LGHDT, CDR2 YNNKEL (reference sequence). The CDR3 nucleotides read TGTGCCAGCAGCCATCCCAGCGGAGGGACCCCCTATGGCTACACCTTC. This translates into CASSHPSGGTPYGYTF.